This T cell receptor (beta chain) came from a study of T cells in Graves' hyperthyroidism and ophthalmopathy. About the study: Peripheral blood sampling occurred at initial diagnosis, before any treatment.

Study findings and constraints: Most clonotypes expanded in the thyroid (above 0.001) were also present in blood.

The investigators amplified TCR beta CDR3 regions from RNA transcripts. In the first-round RT-PCR of the TCR CDR3, the HTBI primer set was used. TCRdb reanalysed the multiplex PCR reads using MiXCR and keeps one entry per CDR3 protein. The data show around 540,000 distinct CDR3 sequences, with 15% to 20% seen just once and roughly 29% held by the top ten. This clonotype was counted a few times. Antigen: not known. This TCR was sampled from a woman in her 30s with Graves' ophthalmopathy. The sample taken for sequencing was blood.

The CDR3 DNA reads as TGTGCCAGTAGTAAAACGACAGGGGGCAACACCGGGGAGCTGTTTTTT. It is translated as CASSKTTGGNTGELFF. The J gene is TRBJ2-2, the V gene TRBV19, with 10 bases matching TRBD1. J lost 2 bases, V lost 4 bases, and 4 bases had no gene match. The germline V gene encodes CDR1 LNHDA and CDR2 SQIVND (reference sequence). The CDR3 contains 16 residues. The full variable domain, rest sourced from reference TRBV19 and TRBJ2-2, is DGGITQSPKYLFRKEGQNVTLSCEQNLNHDAMYWYRQDPGQGLRLIYYSQIVNDFQKGDIAEGYSVSREKKESFPLTVTSAQKNPTAFYLCASSKTTGGNTGELFFGEGSRLTVL.